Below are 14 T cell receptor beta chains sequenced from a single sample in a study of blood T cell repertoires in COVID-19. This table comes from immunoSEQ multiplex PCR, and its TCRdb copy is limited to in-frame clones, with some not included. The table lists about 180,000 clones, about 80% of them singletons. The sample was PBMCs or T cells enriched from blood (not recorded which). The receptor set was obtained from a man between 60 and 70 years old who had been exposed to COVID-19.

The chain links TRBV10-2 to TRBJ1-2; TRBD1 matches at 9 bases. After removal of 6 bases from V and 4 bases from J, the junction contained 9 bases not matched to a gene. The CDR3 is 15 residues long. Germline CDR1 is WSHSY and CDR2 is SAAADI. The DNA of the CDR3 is TGCGCCAGCAGAGACCACAGGGGGCCTAGCTATGGCTACACCTTC. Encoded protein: CASRDHRGPSYGYTF.

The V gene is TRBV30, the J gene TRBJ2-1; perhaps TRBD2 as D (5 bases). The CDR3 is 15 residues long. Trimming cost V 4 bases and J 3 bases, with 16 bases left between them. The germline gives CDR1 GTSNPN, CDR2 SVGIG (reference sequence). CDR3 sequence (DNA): TGTGCCTGGACCCCCCCAGCGGCAGGCTACAATGAGCAGTTCTTC. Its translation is CAWTPPAAGYNEQFF. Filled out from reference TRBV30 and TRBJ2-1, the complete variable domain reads SQTIHQWPATLVQPVGSPLSLECTVEGTSNPNLYWYRQAAGRGLQLLFYSVGIGQISSEVPQNLSASRPQDRQFILSSKKLLLSDSGFYLCAWTPPAAGYNEQFFGPGTRLTVL.

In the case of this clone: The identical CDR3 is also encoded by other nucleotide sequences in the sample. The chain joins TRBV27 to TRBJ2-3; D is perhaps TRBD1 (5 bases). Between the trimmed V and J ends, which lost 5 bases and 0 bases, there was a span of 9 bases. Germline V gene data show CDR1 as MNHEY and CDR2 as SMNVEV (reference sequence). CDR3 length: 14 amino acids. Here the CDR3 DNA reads TGTGCCAGCAGTCCCAGACAGAGCACAGATACGCAGTATTTT. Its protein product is CASSPRQSTDTQYF.

DNA for the CDR3: TGTGCCTGGAACCAGGGGGTTACTGAAGCTTTCTTT. Translated, it gives CAWNQGVTEAFF. V gene TRBV30 combines with J gene TRBJ1-1; 7 nucleotides agree with TRBD1. V was clipped by 4 bases and J by 5 bases; unmatched bases: 4. Germline V gives CDR1 GTSNPN, CDR2 SVGIG (reference sequence). This CDR3 comprises 12 residues.

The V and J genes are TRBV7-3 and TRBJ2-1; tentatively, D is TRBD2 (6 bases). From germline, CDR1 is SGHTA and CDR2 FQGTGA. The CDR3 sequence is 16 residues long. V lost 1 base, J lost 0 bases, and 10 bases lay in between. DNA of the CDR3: TGTGCCAGCAGCTTAAGGGCGGGGAGCTCCTACAATGAGCAGTTCTTC. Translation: CASSLRAGSSYNEQFF. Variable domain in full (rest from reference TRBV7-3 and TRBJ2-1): GAGVSQTPSNKVTEKGKYVELRCDPISGHTALYWYRQSLGQGPEFLIYFQGTGAADDSGLPNDRFFAVRPEGSVSTLKIQRTERGDSAVYLCASSLRAGSSYNEQFFGPGTRLTVL.

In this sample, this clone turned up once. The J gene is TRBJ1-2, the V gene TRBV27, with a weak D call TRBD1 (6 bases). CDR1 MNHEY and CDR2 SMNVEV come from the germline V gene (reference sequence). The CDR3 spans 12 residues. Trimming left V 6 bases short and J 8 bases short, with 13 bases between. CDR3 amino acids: CASRRQAGGYTF. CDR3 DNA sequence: TGTGCCAGCAGACGACAGGCGGGCGGCTACACCTTC.

CDR3: CARRGPRDYYEQYF. The CDR3 coding sequence is TGTGCCAGAAGGGGGCCTCGGGACTACTACGAGCAGTACTTC. V and J are TRBV5-3 and TRBJ2-7, with 7 positions matching TRBD2. TRBV5-3 is designated an ORF whose function remains uncertain. This CDR3 comprises 14 residues. J lost 3 bases, V lost 5 bases, and 8 bases had no gene match.

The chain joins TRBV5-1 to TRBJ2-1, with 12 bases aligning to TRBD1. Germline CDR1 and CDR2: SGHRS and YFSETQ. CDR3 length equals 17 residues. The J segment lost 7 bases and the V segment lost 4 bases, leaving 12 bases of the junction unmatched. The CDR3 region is CASSPGGQGARDNEQFF. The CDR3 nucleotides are TGCGCCAGCAGCCCGGGGGGACAGGGGGCGCGGGATAATGAGCAGTTCTTC.

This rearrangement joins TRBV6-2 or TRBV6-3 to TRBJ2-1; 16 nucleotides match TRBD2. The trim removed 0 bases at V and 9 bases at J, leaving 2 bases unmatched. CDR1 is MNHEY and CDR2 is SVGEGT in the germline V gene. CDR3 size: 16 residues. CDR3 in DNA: TGTGCCAGCAGTTACTCGGGACTAGCGGGAGGGGCTGAGCAGTTCTTC. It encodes CASSYSGLAGGAEQFF.

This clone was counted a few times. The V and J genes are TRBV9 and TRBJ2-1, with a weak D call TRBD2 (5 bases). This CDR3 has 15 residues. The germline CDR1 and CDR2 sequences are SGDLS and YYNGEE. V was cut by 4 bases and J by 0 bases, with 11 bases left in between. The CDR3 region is CASSREPVSYNEQFF. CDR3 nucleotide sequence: TGTGCCAGCAGCAGGGAGCCAGTCTCCTACAATGAGCAGTTCTTC.

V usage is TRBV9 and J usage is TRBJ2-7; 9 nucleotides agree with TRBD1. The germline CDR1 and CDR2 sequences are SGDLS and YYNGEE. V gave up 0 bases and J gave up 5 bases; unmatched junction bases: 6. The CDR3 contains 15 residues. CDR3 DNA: TGTGCCAGCAGCGTAGGGGGACAGGGTTTCGACGAGCAGTACTTC. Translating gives CASSVGGQGFDEQYF.

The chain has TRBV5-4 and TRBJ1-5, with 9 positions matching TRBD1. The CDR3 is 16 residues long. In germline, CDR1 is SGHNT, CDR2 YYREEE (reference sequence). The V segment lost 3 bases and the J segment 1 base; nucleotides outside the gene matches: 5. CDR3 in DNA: TGTGCCAGCAGCTCCACGGGACAGGGAAGCAATCAGCCCCAGCATTTT. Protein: CASSSTGQGSNQPQHF. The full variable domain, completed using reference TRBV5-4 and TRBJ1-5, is ETGVTQSPTHLIKTRGQQVTLRCSSQSGHNTVSWYQQALGQGPQFIFQYYREEENGRGNFPPRFSGLQFPNYSSELNVNALELDDSALYLCASSSTGQGSNQPQHFGDGTRLSIL.

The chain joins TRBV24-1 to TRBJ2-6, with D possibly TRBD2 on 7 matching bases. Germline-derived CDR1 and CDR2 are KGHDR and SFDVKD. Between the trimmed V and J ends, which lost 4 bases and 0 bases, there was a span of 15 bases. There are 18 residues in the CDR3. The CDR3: CATSERRGGGSGANVLTF. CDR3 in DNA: TGTGCCACCAGTGAACGGAGGGGGGGCGGCTCTGGGGCCAACGTCCTGACTTTC.

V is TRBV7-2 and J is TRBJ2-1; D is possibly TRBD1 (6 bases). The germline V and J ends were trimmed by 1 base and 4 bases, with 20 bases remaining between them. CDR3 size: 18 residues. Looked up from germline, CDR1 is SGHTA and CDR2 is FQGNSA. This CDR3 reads CASSLGLGRGMGYNEQFF. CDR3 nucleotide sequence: TGTGCCAGCAGCTTAGGTCTAGGAAGGGGGATGGGGTACAATGAGCAGTTCTTC. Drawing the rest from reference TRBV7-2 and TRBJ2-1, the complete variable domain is GAGVSQSPSNKVTEKGKDVELRCDPISGHTALYWYRQSLGQGLEFLIYFQGNSAPDKSGLPSDRFSAERTGGSVSTLTIQRTQQEDSAVYLCASSLGLGRGMGYNEQFFGPGTRLTVL.